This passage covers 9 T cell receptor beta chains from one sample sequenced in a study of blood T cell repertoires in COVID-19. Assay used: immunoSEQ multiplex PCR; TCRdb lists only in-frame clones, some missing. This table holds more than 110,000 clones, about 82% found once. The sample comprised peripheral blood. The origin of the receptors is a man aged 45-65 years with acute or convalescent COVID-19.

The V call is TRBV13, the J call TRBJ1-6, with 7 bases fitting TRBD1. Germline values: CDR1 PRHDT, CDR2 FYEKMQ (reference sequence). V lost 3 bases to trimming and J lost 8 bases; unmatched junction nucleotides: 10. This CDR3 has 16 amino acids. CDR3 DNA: TGTGCCAGCAGCTTGAACGCCGGGACAGAACATTCACCCCTCCACTTT. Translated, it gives CASSLNAGTEHSPLHF. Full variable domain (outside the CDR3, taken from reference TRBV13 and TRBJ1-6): AAGVIQSPRHLIKEKRETATLKCYPIPRHDTVYWYQQGPGQDPQFLISFYEKMQSDKGSIPDRFSAQQFSDYHSELNMSSLELGDSALYFCASSLNAGTEHSPLHFGNGTRLTVT.

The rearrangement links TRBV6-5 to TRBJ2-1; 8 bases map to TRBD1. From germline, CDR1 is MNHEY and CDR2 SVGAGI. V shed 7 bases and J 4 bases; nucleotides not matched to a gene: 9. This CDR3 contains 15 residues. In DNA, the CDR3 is TGTGCCAGCAAAGAAGGGGGACAGGCGTACAATGAGCAGTTCTTC. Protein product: CASKEGGQAYNEQFF.

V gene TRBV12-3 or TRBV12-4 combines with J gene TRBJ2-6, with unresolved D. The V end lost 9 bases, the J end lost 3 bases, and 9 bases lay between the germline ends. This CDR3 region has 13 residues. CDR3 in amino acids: CASLRNGANVLTF. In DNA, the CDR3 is TGTGCCAGTCTCAGGAATGGGGCCAACGTCCTGACTTTC.

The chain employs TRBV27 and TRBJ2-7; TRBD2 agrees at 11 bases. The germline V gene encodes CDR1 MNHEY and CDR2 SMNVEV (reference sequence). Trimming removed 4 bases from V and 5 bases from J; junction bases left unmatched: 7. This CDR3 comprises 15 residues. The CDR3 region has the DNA TGTGCCAGCAGTTCCCCGACTAGCGGGATAAACGAGCAGTACTTC. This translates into CASSSPTSGINEQYF.

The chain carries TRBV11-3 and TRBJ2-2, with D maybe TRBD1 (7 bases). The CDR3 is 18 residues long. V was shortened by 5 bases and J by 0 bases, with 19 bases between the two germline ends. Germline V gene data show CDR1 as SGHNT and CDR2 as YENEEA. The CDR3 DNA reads TGTGCCAGCAGCCGGGAGACAGGGAGATTCGCGAACACCGGGGAGCTGTTTTTT. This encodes CASSRETGRFANTGELFF. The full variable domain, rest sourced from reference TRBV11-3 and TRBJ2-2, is EAGVVQSPRYKIIEKKQPVAFWCNPISGHNTLYWYLQNLGQGPELLIRYENEEAVDDSQLPKDRFSAERLKGVDSTLKIQPAELGDSAVYLCASSRETGRFANTGELFFGEGSRLTVL.

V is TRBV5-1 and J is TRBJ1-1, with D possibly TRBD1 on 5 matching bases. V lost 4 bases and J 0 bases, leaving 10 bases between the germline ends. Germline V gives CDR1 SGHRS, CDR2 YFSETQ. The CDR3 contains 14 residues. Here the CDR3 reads CASSRGDLNTEAFF. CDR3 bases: TGCGCCAGCAGCAGAGGGGACTTGAACACTGAAGCTTTCTTT.

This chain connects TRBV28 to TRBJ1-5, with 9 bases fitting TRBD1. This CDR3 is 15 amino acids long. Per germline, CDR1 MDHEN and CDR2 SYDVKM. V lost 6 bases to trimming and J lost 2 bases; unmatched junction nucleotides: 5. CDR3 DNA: TGTGCCAGCAGCCTCCGGACAGGGGGCAATCAGCCCCAGCATTTT. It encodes CASSLRTGGNQPQHF.

CDR3 coding DNA: TGTGCCAGTTGGAGCGGACTGTATGGCTACACCTTC. This codes for CASWSGLYGYTF. The chain recombines TRBV19 with TRBJ1-2; the D is unclear. There are 12 residues in the CDR3. The V end lost 8 bases, the J end lost 5 bases, and 12 bases lay between the germline ends. Germline lookup yields CDR1 LNHDA and CDR2 SQIVND (reference sequence). The full variable domain, rest sourced from reference TRBV19 and TRBJ1-2, is DGGITQSPKYLFRKEGQNVTLSCEQNLNHDAMYWYRQDPGQGLRLIYYSQIVNDFQKGDIAEGYSVSREKKESFPLTVTSAQKNPTAFYLCASWSGLYGYTFGSGTRLTVV.

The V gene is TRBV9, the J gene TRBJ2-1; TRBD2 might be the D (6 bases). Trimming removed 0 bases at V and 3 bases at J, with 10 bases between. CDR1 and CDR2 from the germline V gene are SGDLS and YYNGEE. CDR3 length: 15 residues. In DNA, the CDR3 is TGTGCCAGCAGCGTAGGACCTAGCGACTACAATGAGCAGTTCTTC. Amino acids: CASSVGPSDYNEQFF.